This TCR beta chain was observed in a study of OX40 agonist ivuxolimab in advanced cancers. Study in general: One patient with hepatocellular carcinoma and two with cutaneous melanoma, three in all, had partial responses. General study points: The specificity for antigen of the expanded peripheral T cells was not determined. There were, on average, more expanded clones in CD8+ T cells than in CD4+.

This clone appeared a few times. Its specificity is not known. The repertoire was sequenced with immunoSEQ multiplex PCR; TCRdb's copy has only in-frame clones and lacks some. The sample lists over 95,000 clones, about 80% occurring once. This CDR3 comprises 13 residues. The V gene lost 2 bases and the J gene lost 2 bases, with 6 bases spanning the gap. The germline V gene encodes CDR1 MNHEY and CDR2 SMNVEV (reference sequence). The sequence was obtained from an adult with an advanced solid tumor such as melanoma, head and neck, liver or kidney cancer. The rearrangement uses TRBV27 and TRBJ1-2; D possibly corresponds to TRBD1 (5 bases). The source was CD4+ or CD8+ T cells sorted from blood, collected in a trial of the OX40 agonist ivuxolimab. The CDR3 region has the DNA TGTGCCAGCAGTTTAGGGGGGAACTATGGCTACACCTTC. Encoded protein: CASSLGGNYGYTF.